Presented here are 11 T cell receptor beta chains from one specimen sequenced in a study of identical twins. MiXCR was run by TCRdb on the 5' RACE reads, yielding one entry per CDR3 protein. The sample contains some 500,000 distinct CDR3 sequences, 14% of which appear only once. These same data were also listed under a study on yellow fever vaccine responses in identical twins.

Sequencing used CD4+ T cells sorted from blood. The receptors stem from a woman in her late teens or twenties in good health.

This clonotype was seen more than once but under ten times. This chain links TRBV12-3 or TRBV12-4 with TRBJ1-5; 7 bases match TRBD1. The CDR3 runs 16 residues. J gave up 4 bases and V 0 bases, and 6 bases lay outside the gene matches. CDR3 loop: CASSLANRDRNQPQHF. In DNA, the CDR3 is TGTGCCAGCAGTTTAGCGAACAGGGACAGAAATCAGCCCCAGCATTTT.

This clonotype was counted only a few times. Its ends do not fully match the called genes, so a read error is possible. The J gene is TRBJ2-1, the V gene TRBV3-1, with D possibly TRBD2 on 5 matching bases. Germline V lookup: CDR1 LGHDT, CDR2 YNNKEL (reference sequence). This CDR3 is built from 13 residues. The CDR3 is CASSQDMGVKYHF. CDR3 nucleotides: TGTGCCAGCAGCCAAGACATGGGAGTAAAATACCACTTC.

This chain links TRBV12-3 or TRBV12-4 with TRBJ1-2, with 7 bases fitting TRBD1. The CDR3 loop spans 12 amino acids. The ends lost 6 bases at V and 8 bases at J; junction bases unmatched: 6. CDR3: CASRPTGDGYTF. DNA of the CDR3: TGTGCCAGCAGGCCCACAGGGGACGGCTACACCTTC.

This clonotype has more than one count but fewer than ten. The V call is TRBV6-2 or TRBV6-3, the J call TRBJ2-7; 11 bases agree with TRBD1. J gave up 7 bases and V 6 bases, and 14 bases lay outside the gene matches. Germline CDR1 MNHEY, CDR2 SVGEGT. The CDR3 is made up of 16 amino acids. The CDR3 DNA is TGTGCCAGCAGCAGATCTACGACCGGGACAGGGGGTGAGCAGTACTTC. It codes for CASSRSTTGTGGEQYF.

In this sample, this clonotype turned up many times. This rearrangement joins TRBV24-1 to TRBJ2-7, with TRBD1 identical over 7 bases. This CDR3 comprises 13 residues. Germline-derived CDR1 and CDR2 are KGHDR and SFDVKD. With 4 bases clipped from V and 4 bases from J, the junction kept 3 bases outside the gene matches. The CDR3 spells CATSDNRGYEQYF. In DNA form, the CDR3 reads TGTGCCACCAGTGACAACAGGGGTTACGAGCAGTACTTC.

This clonotype was counted a few times. The rearrangement joins TRBV11-3 to TRBJ2-7; 12 bases line up with TRBD2. This CDR3 contains 16 residues. Germline CDR1 and CDR2: SGHNT and YENEEA. The trim removed 5 bases at V and 1 base at J, leaving 6 bases unmatched. CDR3: CASSGQTSGSSYEQYF. For the CDR3, the DNA is TGTGCCAGCAGCGGACAGACTAGCGGGAGTTCCTACGAGCAGTACTTC.

This clonotype was seen many times. The gene calls are TRBV12-3 or TRBV12-4 and TRBJ2-3; the match to TRBD2 covers 10 bases. The CDR3 totals 15 residues. The V gene end was trimmed by 5 bases and the J gene end by 0 bases; junction bases not matched to a gene: 2. CDR3 sequence reads: CASSPTSGSTDTQYF. CDR3 coding DNA: TGTGCCAGCAGTCCGACTAGCGGGAGCACAGATACGCAGTATTTT.

The chain couples TRBV18 to TRBJ1-1; 8 nucleotides line up with TRBD1. Germline-derived CDR1 and CDR2 are KGHSH and LQKENI. The CDR3 length is 15 residues. After removal of 6 bases from V and 2 bases from J, the junction contained 8 bases not matched to a gene. CDR3 sequence reads: CASSALTGVNTEAFF. The CDR3 nucleotides are TGTGCCAGCTCTGCGCTGACAGGGGTTAACACTGAAGCTTTCTTT.

This clonotype was seen only a few times. The rearrangement links TRBV5-1 to TRBJ2-1, with D possibly TRBD2 on 7 matching bases. Germline V CDR1 and CDR2: SGHRS, YFSETQ. The CDR3 extends over 16 amino acids. The V gene lost 4 bases and the J gene lost 0 bases, with 14 bases spanning the gap. The CDR3 here is CASSPSRGASYNEQFF. CDR3 coding DNA: TGCGCCAGCAGCCCGAGTCGGGGGGCCTCCTACAATGAGCAGTTCTTC.

The chain has TRBV20-1 and TRBJ2-7; D possibly uses TRBD1 or TRBD2 (6 bases each). The CDR3 totals 13 residues. Germline V gives CDR1 DFQATT, CDR2 SNEGSKA (reference sequence). V gave up 6 bases and J gave up 1 base, with 13 bases separating them. This chain's CDR3 is CSAPQGGSYEQYF. The CDR3 bases are TGCAGTGCCCCACAAGGGGGGTCCTACGAGCAGTACTTC.

This chain joins TRBV2 and TRBJ2-3, with D possibly matching TRBD2 (6 bases). Germline-derived CDR1 and CDR2 are SNHLY and FYNNEI. Between the trimmed V and J ends, which lost 7 bases and 0 bases, there was a span of 11 bases. The CDR3 spans 14 residues. CDR3 loop: CASIAGPSTDTQYF. In DNA form, the CDR3 reads TGTGCCAGCATTGCGGGGCCTAGCACAGATACGCAGTATTTT.